Below are 16 T cell receptor beta chains sequenced from a single sample in a study of shared clonotypes between healthy human individuals. Sequencing was performed with immunoSEQ multiplex PCR; in TCRdb, only in-frame clones are kept and a portion is missing. The sample consists of about a million clones, approximately 80% of them appearing once. Sample: memory CD4+ T cells from PBMCs. The subset was: CD45RA-negative fraction. The receptors were sampled from a young man in good health. Some clones in this sample may be carry-over from other donors' samples.

The chain couples TRBV11-1 to TRBJ1-2, with D unclear. The CDR3 covers 13 residues. Germline CDR1 SGHAT, CDR2 FQDESV (reference sequence). With 5 bases removed from V and 5 bases from J, the gap between germline ends came to 12 bases. CDR3 coding DNA: TGTGCCAGCAGCCTGGACGCTGGATATGGCTACACCTTC. Amino acid sequence: CASSLDAGYGYTF.

This clone was recorded once. V and J are TRBV27 and TRBJ2-7; TRBD1 might be the D (6 bases). CDR1 and CDR2 (germline): MNHEY, SMNVEV (reference sequence). The CDR3 is made up of 15 amino acids. With 5 bases removed from V and 3 bases from J, the gap between germline ends came to 17 bases. The CDR3 loop reads CASSEINRESYEQYF. The CDR3 nucleotides read TGTGCCAGCAGTGAAATCAACAGGGAGAGCTACGAGCAGTACTTC.

The genes are TRBV11-1 and TRBJ2-1; 10 bases match TRBD2. Losses at the gene ends were 5 bases for V and 4 bases for J; bases not matched to a gene: 8. In germline, CDR1 is SGHAT, CDR2 FQDESV (reference sequence). The CDR3 extends over 16 amino acids. The CDR3 DNA reads as TGTGCCAGCAGCCCGGATACTAGCGGGACTTACAATGAGCAGTTCTTC. Amino acid sequence: CASSPDTSGTYNEQFF.

The chain joins TRBV15 to TRBJ2-3; the match to TRBD2 covers 8 bases. Germline assignment: CDR1 LNHNV and CDR2 YYDKDF (reference sequence). The CDR3 is 15 amino acids. V lost 5 bases to trimming and J lost 2 bases; unmatched junction nucleotides: 6. CDR3: CATSATSGITDTQYF. The CDR3 DNA is TGTGCCACCAGCGCCACTAGCGGTATCACAGATACGCAGTATTTT.

The sample holds one count of this clone. V gene TRBV18 combines with J gene TRBJ2-4; D gene unclear. This CDR3 contains 16 residues. Per the germline V gene, CDR1 is KGHSH and CDR2 is LQKENI. Trimming removed 0 bases from V and 5 bases from J, with 14 bases in between. CDR3 nucleotide sequence: TGTGCCAGCTCACCACCGGGCGGTCGCGTCCAAAACATTCAGTACTTC. As protein: CASSPPGGRVQNIQYF.

The chain carries TRBV2 and TRBJ1-4; D is undetermined. Germline V gives CDR1 SNHLY, CDR2 FYNNEI. The V and J ends lost 2 bases and 7 bases respectively, with 8 bases between them. The CDR3 length is 13 residues. Written as DNA, the CDR3 is TGTGCCAGCAGTGAATGGTGGGGTGAAAAACTGTTTTTT. Translation: CASSEWWGEKLFF.

The rearrangement uses TRBV7-2 and TRBJ2-5; 9 bases line up with TRBD2. This CDR3 region has 14 residues. Germline CDR1 is SGHTA and CDR2 is FQGNSA. The V and J ends lost 3 bases and 1 base, in that order; junction bases with no gene match: 0. The CDR3 DNA reads as TGTGCCAGCAGCTTGGGACTAGCCCAAGAGACCCAGTACTTC. Translating it yields CASSLGLAQETQYF.

V usage is TRBV5-1 and J usage is TRBJ1-2; no definite D call. The V end was cut by 4 bases, the J end by 3 bases, with 10 bases between. The CDR3 length is 13 residues. Germline CDR1 is SGHRS and CDR2 is YFSETQ. The CDR3, as DNA: TGCGCCAGCAGCCCTTCATGGGACTATGGCTACACCTTC. Its translation: CASSPSWDYGYTF.

The chain uses TRBV5-1 and TRBJ1-2; D is uncertain. Trimming left V 4 bases short and J 8 bases short, with 21 bases between. Germline-derived CDR1 and CDR2 are SGHRS and YFSETQ. There are 15 residues in the CDR3. The CDR3, as DNA: TGCGCCAGCAGCCCCACGGGGTACAGCAACTGGGGCTACACCTTC. This gives the protein CASSPTGYSNWGYTF.

The chain recombines TRBV7-9 with TRBJ2-3, with D unresolved. The CDR3 is 12 residues long. The germline V gene encodes CDR1 SEHNR and CDR2 FQNEAQ (reference sequence). Trimming removed 2 bases at V and 5 bases at J, with 5 bases between. The DNA of the CDR3 is TGTGCCAGCAGCTTAAACGGAGATACGCAGTATTTT. Its translation: CASSLNGDTQYF.

This clone was detected a few times. The gene calls are TRBV27 and TRBJ1-5, with a possible D match to TRBD1 (5 bases). This CDR3 comprises 15 residues. Germline values: CDR1 MNHEY, CDR2 SMNVEV (reference sequence). The V and J ends lost 4 bases and 2 bases respectively, with 12 bases between them. The CDR3 sequence is CASSSRDLGNQPQHF. The CDR3 DNA is TGTGCCAGCAGTTCCCGGGACTTAGGCAATCAGCCCCAGCATTTT.

This chain connects TRBV9 to TRBJ2-7; the D gene is possibly TRBD2 (6 bases). CDR1 is SGDLS and CDR2 is YYNGEE in the germline V gene. V gave up 4 bases and J gave up 2 bases, with 22 bases separating them. The CDR3 loop spans 17 amino acids. The CDR3 DNA follows: TGTGCCAGCAGCTCTGGGGACTCCGACTCTACTACCTACGAGCAGTACTTC. Residues: CASSSGDSDSTTYEQYF. Based on the CDR3 plus reference TRBV9 and TRBJ2-7, the full variable domain is DSGVTQTPKHLITATGQRVTLRCSPRSGDLSVYWYQQSLDQGLQFLIQYYNGEERAKGNILERFSAQQFPDLHSELNLSSLELGDSALYFCASSSGDSDSTTYEQYFGPGTRLTVT.

V and J are TRBV28 and TRBJ2-1, with 7 bases lining up with TRBD1. V lost 6 bases and J lost 12; bases outside the gene matches: 8. CDR1 is MDHEN and CDR2 is SYDVKM in the germline V gene. The CDR3 loop spans 12 amino acids. The CDR3 reads CASSQGQLPQFF. The CDR3 DNA reads TGTGCCAGCAGCCAGGGACAGCTCCCGCAGTTCTTC.

The V gene is TRBV28, the J gene TRBJ1-2, with D perhaps TRBD1 (6 bases). The V end lost 3 bases, the J end lost 7 bases, and 18 bases lay between the germline ends. Germline CDR1 reads MDHEN; CDR2 reads SYDVKM. The CDR3 runs 15 residues. The CDR3 spells CASSFLKSGGIGYTF. The CDR3 DNA reads as TGTGCCAGCAGTTTTCTCAAGTCGGGGGGCATTGGCTACACCTTC.

This chain joins TRBV2 and TRBJ2-1; 11 nucleotides agree with TRBD2. The V segment lost 1 base and the J segment 9 bases; nucleotides outside the gene matches: 5. The CDR3 spans 15 residues. Germline V CDR1 and CDR2: SNHLY, FYNNEI. The DNA for the CDR3 is TGTGCCAGCAGTGAAGAGACTAGCGGGATTACTGAGCAGTTCTTC. This gives the protein CASSEETSGITEQFF.

The chain joins TRBV1 to TRBJ1-5. TRBV1 constitutes a pseudogene. The CDR3 is 15 residues long. For the CDR3, the DNA is TGCACCAGCTCCATTCGGGCGAGACCAAATCAGCCCCAGCATTTT. Translating gives CTSSIRARPNQPQHF.